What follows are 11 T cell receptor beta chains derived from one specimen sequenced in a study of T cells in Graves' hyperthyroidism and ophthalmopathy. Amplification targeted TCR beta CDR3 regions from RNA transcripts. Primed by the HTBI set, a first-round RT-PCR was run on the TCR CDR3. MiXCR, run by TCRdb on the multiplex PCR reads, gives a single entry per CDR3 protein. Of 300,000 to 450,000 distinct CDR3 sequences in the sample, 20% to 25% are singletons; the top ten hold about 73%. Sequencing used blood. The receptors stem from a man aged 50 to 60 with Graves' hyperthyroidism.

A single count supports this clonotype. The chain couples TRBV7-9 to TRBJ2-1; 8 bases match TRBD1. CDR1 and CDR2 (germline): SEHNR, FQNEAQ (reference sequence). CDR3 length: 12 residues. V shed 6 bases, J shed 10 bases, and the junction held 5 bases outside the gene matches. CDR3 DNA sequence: TGTGCCAGCAGTATGACAGGGGACGAGCAGTTCTTC. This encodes CASSMTGDEQFF.

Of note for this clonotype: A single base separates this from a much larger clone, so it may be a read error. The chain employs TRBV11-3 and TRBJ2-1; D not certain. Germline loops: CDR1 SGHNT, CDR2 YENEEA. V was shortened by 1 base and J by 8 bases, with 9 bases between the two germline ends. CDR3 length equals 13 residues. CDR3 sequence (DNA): TGTGCCAGCAGCTTAGTTTGTGTCCATGAGCAGTTCTTC. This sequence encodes CASSLVCVHEQFF.

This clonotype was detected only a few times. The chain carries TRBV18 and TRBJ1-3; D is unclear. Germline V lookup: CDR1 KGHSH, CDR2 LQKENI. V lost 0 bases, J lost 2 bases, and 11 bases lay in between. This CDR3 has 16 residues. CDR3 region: CASSPPSSVAGNTIYF. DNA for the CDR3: TGTGCCAGCTCACCACCCTCTTCAGTTGCTGGAAACACCATATATTTT.

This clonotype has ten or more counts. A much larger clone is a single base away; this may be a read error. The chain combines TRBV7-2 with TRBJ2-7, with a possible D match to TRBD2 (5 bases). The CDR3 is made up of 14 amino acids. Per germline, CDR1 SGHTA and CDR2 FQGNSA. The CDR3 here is CASSPPGSSCEQYF. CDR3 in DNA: TGTGCCAGCAGCCCACCGGGGAGCTCCTGCGAGCAGTACTTC.

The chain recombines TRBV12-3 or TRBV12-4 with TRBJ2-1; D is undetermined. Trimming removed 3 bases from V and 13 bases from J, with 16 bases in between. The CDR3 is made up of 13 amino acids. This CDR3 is CASSFSPQETQFF. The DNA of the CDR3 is TGTGCCAGCAGTTTTTCTCCCCAAGAGACCCAGTTCTTC.

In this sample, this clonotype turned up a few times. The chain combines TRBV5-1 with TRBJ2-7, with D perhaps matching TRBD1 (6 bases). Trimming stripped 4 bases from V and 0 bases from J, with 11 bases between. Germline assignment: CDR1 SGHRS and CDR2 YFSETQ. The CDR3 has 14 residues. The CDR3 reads CASSRDIDSYEQYF. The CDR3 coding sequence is TGCGCCAGCAGCCGGGACATTGACTCCTACGAGCAGTACTTC. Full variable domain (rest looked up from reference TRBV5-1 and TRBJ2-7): KAGVTQTPRYLIKTRGQQVTLSCSPISGHRSVSWYQQTPGQGLQFLFEYFSETQRNKGNFPGRFSGRQFSNSRSEMNVSTLELGDSALYLCASSRDIDSYEQYFGPGTRLTVT.

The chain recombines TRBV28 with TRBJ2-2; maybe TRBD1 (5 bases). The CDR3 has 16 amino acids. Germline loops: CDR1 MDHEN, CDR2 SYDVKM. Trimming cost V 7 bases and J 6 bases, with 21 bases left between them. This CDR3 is CASNKGAAIGAGELFF. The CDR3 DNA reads TGTGCCAGCAACAAAGGGGCGGCAATAGGGGCCGGGGAGCTGTTTTTT. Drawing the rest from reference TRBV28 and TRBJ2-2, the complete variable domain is DVKVTQSSRYLVKRTGEKVFLECVQDMDHENMFWYRQDPGLGLRLIYFSYDVKMKEKGDIPEGYSVSREKKERFSLILESASTNQTSMYLCASNKGAAIGAGELFFGEGSRLTVL.

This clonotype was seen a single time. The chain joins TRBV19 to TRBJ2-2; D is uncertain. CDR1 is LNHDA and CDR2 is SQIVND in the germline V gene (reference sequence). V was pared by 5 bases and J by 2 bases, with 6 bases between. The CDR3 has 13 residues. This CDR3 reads CASSGGNTGELFF. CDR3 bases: TGTGCCAGTAGTGGTGGAAACACCGGGGAGCTGTTTTTT. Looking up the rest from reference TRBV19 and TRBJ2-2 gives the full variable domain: DGGITQSPKYLFRKEGQNVTLSCEQNLNHDAMYWYRQDPGQGLRLIYYSQIVNDFQKGDIAEGYSVSREKKESFPLTVTSAQKNPTAFYLCASSGGNTGELFFGEGSRLTVL.

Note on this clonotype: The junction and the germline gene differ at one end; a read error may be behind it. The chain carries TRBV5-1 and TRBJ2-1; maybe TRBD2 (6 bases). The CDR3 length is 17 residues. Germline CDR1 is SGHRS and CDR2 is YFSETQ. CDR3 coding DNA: TGTGCCAGCAGCCAAGGCCGGGACTCCCGCCTTATGAATGAGCAGTTCTTC. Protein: CASSQGRDSRLMNEQFF.

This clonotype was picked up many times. CDR3 loop: CASSLVAGTQPQHF. The CDR3 DNA reads as TGCGCCAGCAGCTTGGTGGCAGGGACTCAGCCCCAGCATTTT. The gene calls are TRBV5-1 and TRBJ1-5; perhaps TRBD1 as D (5 bases). Germline loops: CDR1 SGHRS, CDR2 YFSETQ. Deletions cut 0 bases from V and 6 bases from J, with 10 bases between. This CDR3 has 14 amino acids.

The chain's CDR3 is CASSFGGASAEAFF. CDR3 coding DNA: TGTGCCAGCAGCTTTGGGGGTGCCAGCGCTGAAGCTTTCTTT. The chain combines TRBV7-3 with TRBJ1-1; tentatively, D is TRBD1 (5 bases). Germline assignment: CDR1 SGHTA and CDR2 FQGTGA. V lost 3 bases and J 6 bases, leaving 14 bases between the germline ends. CDR3 length: 14 residues.